The 5 T cell receptor beta chains given below trace back to one sample, sequenced in a study of cytomegalovirus exposure and HLA in healthy donors. PCR involved 60 Vbeta and 13 Jbeta primers. Libraries were prepared by immunoSEQ multiplex PCR; TCRdb keeps only in-frame clonotypes and omits some of them. The table has over 40,000 clones, 87% seen once; the top ten hold around 8%. Sequencing input: PBMCs. These receptors originate from a woman in her thirties or forties in good health and CMV-seropositive.

J is TRBJ2-3 and V is TRBV25-1, with 11 bases lining up with TRBD2. Trimming took 10 bases from V and 5 from J; bases not matched to a gene: 5. This CDR3 region has 13 residues. CDR1 and CDR2 (germline): MGHDK, SYGVNS. The CDR3 is CAIAGLAVDTQYF. DNA for the CDR3: TGTGCCATTGCGGGACTAGCGGTAGATACGCAGTATTTT.

The chain links TRBV6-6 to TRBJ1-1; D ambiguous. Germline V gene sequence: CDR1 MNHNY, CDR2 SVGAGI (reference sequence). CDR3 size: 13 residues. Trimming removed 7 bases from V and 4 bases from J, with 13 bases in between. The CDR3 DNA reads TGTGCCAGCAATGTCTTTGAGGGCACTGAAGCTTTCTTT. Translated: CASNVFEGTEAFF.

The V call is TRBV5-4, the J call TRBJ2-5; D remains unclear. This CDR3 has 11 residues. V shed 3 bases and J shed 5 bases, with 5 bases lying between them. Per germline, CDR1 SGHNT and CDR2 YYREEE (reference sequence). The CDR3 DNA sequence: TGTGCCAGCAGCTCCCTGGAGACCCAGTACTTC. Translation: CASSSLETQYF.

The rearrangement links TRBV11-3 to TRBJ2-7; 7 bases are a match to TRBD1. The CDR3 has 13 residues. Germline V lookup: CDR1 SGHNT, CDR2 YENEEA. With V trimmed by 5 bases and J by 6 bases, 7 bases remained unmatched. The CDR3 region is CASSVDRLREQYF. The CDR3 DNA reads as TGTGCCAGCAGCGTGGACAGGCTACGCGAGCAGTACTTC.

This rearrangement joins TRBV28 to TRBJ2-1; a possible D gene is TRBD2 (6 bases). This CDR3 comprises 15 residues. Germline assignment: CDR1 MDHEN and CDR2 SYDVKM. Trimming shortened V by 6 bases and J by 6 bases, and 18 bases separated the two germline ends. CDR3 loop: CASSQTGTRVNEQFF. In DNA form, the CDR3 reads TGTGCCAGCAGCCAAACCGGGACTCGAGTCAATGAGCAGTTCTTC.